These 26 T cell receptor beta chains were all obtained from the same sample, sequenced in a study of shared clonotypes between healthy human individuals. Method: immunoSEQ multiplex PCR; TCRdb's copy keeps in-frame clones and lacks some. The repertoire holds over a million clones, with roughly 95% as singletons. Material for sequencing was naive CD4+ T cells sorted from blood. Specified subset: CD45RA+ positively selected. All receptors derive from a man aged 30-40 years in good health.

The chain is built from TRBV7-6 and TRBJ1-4; tentatively, D is TRBD1 (6 bases). CDR3 length: 15 residues. CDR1 and CDR2 (germline): SGHVS, FNYEAQ. Trimming stripped 4 bases from V and 4 bases from J, with 13 bases between. CDR3 DNA: TGTGCCAGCAGCTCGGCGGACAGATTTAATGAAAAACTGTTTTTT. Translation: CASSSADRFNEKLFF.

The rearrangement joins TRBV15 to TRBJ1-5, with a tentative D call TRBD1 (5 bases). Deletions cut 1 base from V and 0 bases from J, with 7 bases between. The CDR3 spans 15 residues. The V gene's germline CDR1 is LNHNV and CDR2 YYDKDF (reference sequence). The CDR3 spells CATSRAGDSNQPQHF. The CDR3 DNA reads TGTGCCACCAGCAGAGCGGGGGATAGCAATCAGCCCCAGCATTTT.

V and J are TRBV7-2 and TRBJ2-7; the D call may be TRBD1 or TRBD2 (5 bases each). Germline V gene sequence: CDR1 SGHTA, CDR2 FQGNSA. V was pared by 0 bases and J by 5 bases, with 11 bases between. The CDR3 consists of 14 residues. CDR3 sequence (DNA): TGTGCCAGCAGCTTAGCTCCAGGGACGAACGAGCAGTACTTC. Translation: CASSLAPGTNEQYF.

This clone was counted between two and nine times. The chain links TRBV20-1 to TRBJ2-1; D is unclear. This CDR3 has 9 residues. V lost 7 bases, J lost 9 bases, and 7 bases lay in between. Germline values: CDR1 DFQATT, CDR2 SNEGSKA (reference sequence). This CDR3 reads CSGKGEQFF. The CDR3, as DNA: TGCAGTGGTAAGGGTGAGCAGTTCTTC.

V and J are TRBV15 and TRBJ1-3; D gene unclear. The length of the CDR3 is 12 residues. Trimming pared 1 base from V and 5 bases from J, leaving 3 bases between. The V gene's germline CDR1 is LNHNV and CDR2 YYDKDF (reference sequence). The CDR3 loop is CATSRGRNTIYF. DNA for the CDR3: TGTGCCACCAGCAGAGGCCGAAACACCATATATTTT.

The rearrangement links TRBV5-6 to TRBJ2-7, with 9 nucleotides matching TRBD2. The germline V gene encodes CDR1 SGHDT and CDR2 YYEEEE. The CDR3 consists of 15 residues. V lost 4 bases to trimming and J lost 2 bases; unmatched junction nucleotides: 7. The chain's CDR3 is CASSLSGSAAYEQYF. In nucleotides, the CDR3 is TGTGCCAGCAGCCTTAGCGGGAGCGCCGCCTACGAGCAGTACTTC.

This sequence joins TRBV7-8 and TRBJ1-1; tentatively, D is TRBD1 (5 bases). The CDR3 length is 14 residues. Germline-derived CDR1 and CDR2 are SGHVS and FQNEAQ. Trimming stripped 5 bases from V and 3 bases from J, with 13 bases between. This chain's CDR3 is CASSKQVSYTEAFF. The CDR3 nucleotides read TGTGCCAGCAGCAAACAGGTCTCATACACTGAAGCTTTCTTT.

This chain uses TRBV28 with TRBJ2-7, with TRBD2 matching 9 bases. This CDR3 spans 16 amino acids. Germline CDR1 reads MDHEN; CDR2 reads SYDVKM. With V trimmed by 3 bases and J by 4 bases, 10 bases remained unmatched. This CDR3 is CASSFPGPTSGYEQYF. The CDR3 region has the DNA TGTGCCAGCAGTTTCCCTGGCCCGACTAGCGGATACGAGCAGTACTTC.

The rearrangement joins TRBV6-1 to TRBJ1-2; D unclear. Germline CDR1 reads MNHNS; CDR2 reads SASEGT. Trimming removed 6 bases from V and 0 bases from J, with 11 bases in between. The CDR3 length is 14 residues. CDR3 region: CASSTLFANYGYTF. The CDR3 bases are TGTGCCAGCAGCACGTTGTTCGCTAACTATGGCTACACCTTC.

In DNA form, the CDR3 reads TGTGCCAGCTCACAAGACAGGGGTTCTGAAAAACTGTTTTTT. The encoded protein is CASSQDRGSEKLFF. The rearrangement joins TRBV18 to TRBJ1-4; TRBD1 aligns across 8 bases. V trimming: 4 bases; J trimming: 7 bases; junction bases outside the gene matches: 5. The CDR3 length is 14 residues. CDR1 is KGHSH and CDR2 is LQKENI in the germline V gene.

The table lists this clone with a count of one. V gene TRBV5-4 combines with J gene TRBJ2-6, with D possibly TRBD2 on 6 matching bases. Germline values: CDR1 SGHNT, CDR2 YYREEE (reference sequence). The CDR3 loop spans 17 amino acids. V dropped 0 bases and J dropped 1 base, with 11 bases sitting between them. CDR3 region: CASSLGGGLSGANVLTF. As DNA, the CDR3 is TGTGCCAGCAGCTTGGGGGGAGGCTTGTCTGGGGCCAACGTCCTGACTTTC. Variable domain in full (rest from reference TRBV5-4 and TRBJ2-6): ETGVTQSPTHLIKTRGQQVTLRCSSQSGHNTVSWYQQALGQGPQFIFQYYREEENGRGNFPPRFSGLQFPNYSSELNVNALELDDSALYLCASSLGGGLSGANVLTFGAGSRLTVL.

The chain has TRBV12-5 and TRBJ2-7; possible D gene TRBD1, 6 bases. The CDR3 has 13 residues. The germline gives CDR1 LGHNT, CDR2 FRNRAP. Trimming removed 5 bases at V and 5 bases at J, with 13 bases between. The CDR3 loop is CASGATGSDEQYF. DNA of the CDR3: TGTGCTAGTGGTGCAACAGGGTCCGACGAGCAGTACTTC.

The chain recombines TRBV2 with TRBJ1-5; possible D gene TRBD1, 5 bases. Germline CDR1 SNHLY, CDR2 FYNNEI. The CDR3 is made up of 13 amino acids. V shed 8 bases and J shed 2 bases, with 10 bases lying between them. CDR3 nucleotide sequence: TGTGCCAGCGGCCGGGGCCGCAATCAGCCCCAGCATTTT. Amino acids: CASGRGRNQPQHF. The complete variable domain, with remaining parts taken from reference TRBV2 and TRBJ1-5, reads EPEVTQTPSHQVTQMGQEVILRCVPISNHLYFYWYRQILGQKVEFLVSFYNNEISEKSEIFDDQFSVERPDGSNFTLKIRSTKLEDSAMYFCASGRGRNQPQHFGDGTRLSIL.

In regard to this clone: One end of the junction varies from germline; a read error may be responsible. The V gene is TRBV2, the J gene TRBJ2-3; tentative D call: TRBD1 (5 bases). The CDR3 is 16 amino acids. CDR1 and CDR2 (germline): SNHLY, FYNNEI. The CDR3 nucleotides read TGTGCCAGCAGGGAAGAACACAGGAGTAGCACAGATACGCAGTATTTT. This encodes CASREEHRSSTDTQYF.

For the CDR3, the DNA is TGTGCCAGCAGTTCCGGGCCGGGTTCCGGAAACTATGGCTACACCTTC. Its translation: CASSSGPGSGNYGYTF. The chain has TRBV27 and TRBJ1-2; no firm D call. V was clipped by 4 bases and J by 2 bases, with 17 bases between them. This CDR3 has 16 residues. Germline CDR1 and CDR2: MNHEY and SMNVEV (reference sequence).

V usage is TRBV11-2 and J usage is TRBJ2-7; D is possibly TRBD1 (6 bases). The CDR3 runs to 15 residues. The ends were cut back, 7 bases at V and 3 bases at J, with 19 bases in the middle. Germline CDR1 and CDR2: SGHAT and FQNNGV. The CDR3 sequence is CASNKQGRNFYEQYF. CDR3 DNA: TGTGCCAGCAACAAACAGGGTCGAAACTTCTACGAGCAGTACTTC.

The chain joins TRBV20-1 to TRBJ2-1, with 8 bases lining up with TRBD2. The V segment lost 4 bases and the J segment 12 bases; nucleotides outside the gene matches: 5. CDR1 DFQATT and CDR2 SNEGSKA come from the germline V gene (reference sequence). CDR3 length: 11 residues. The chain's CDR3 is CSATWTSWQFF. The DNA of the CDR3 is TGCAGTGCTACTTGGACTAGCTGGCAGTTCTTC.

This chain connects TRBV19 to TRBJ1-1; 10 bases agree with TRBD1. Germline loops: CDR1 LNHDA, CDR2 SQIVND (reference sequence). The CDR3 totals 14 residues. V lost 6 bases, J lost 5 bases, and 6 bases stayed unmatched. CDR3 sequence: CASRYGQGETEAFF. The CDR3 DNA reads TGTGCCAGTAGATACGGACAGGGGGAAACTGAAGCTTTCTTT.

V and J are TRBV28 and TRBJ2-7; D gene uncertain. Trimming cost V 10 bases and J 6 bases, with 16 bases left between them. In germline, CDR1 is MDHEN, CDR2 SYDVKM. The CDR3 consists of 12 residues. The CDR3 loop is CATAPSHIEQYF. In DNA, the CDR3 is TGTGCCACCGCGCCCAGCCATATCGAGCAGTACTTC.

This clone came up once. The chain recombines TRBV6-1 with TRBJ1-5; D is uncertain. CDR1 is MNHNS and CDR2 is SASEGT in the germline V gene. This CDR3 contains 16 residues. V was trimmed by 3 bases and J by 4 bases, leaving 16 bases between them. The CDR3 protein is CASSDAWQARNQPQHF. CDR3 nucleotides: TGTGCCAGCAGTGATGCTTGGCAGGCTCGGAATCAGCCCCAGCATTTT.

This chain connects TRBV7-9 to TRBJ2-3, with TRBD2 identical over 10 bases. Losses at the gene ends were 5 bases for V and 4 bases for J; bases not matched to a gene: 6. CDR3 length: 15 residues. Germline-derived CDR1 and CDR2 are SEHNR and FQNEAQ (reference sequence). DNA of the CDR3: TGTGCCAGCAGCGCCCTAGCGGGAGTCGCAGATACGCAGTATTTT. This codes for CASSALAGVADTQYF.

This chain joins TRBV27 and TRBJ2-2, with 14 bases matching TRBD2. The CDR3 extends over 17 amino acids. Trimming at V came to 7 bases and at J to 4 bases, leaving 8 bases not matched to a gene. The V gene's germline CDR1 is MNHEY and CDR2 SMNVEV (reference sequence). CDR3 region: CASTQRGLAGVTGELFF. The CDR3 DNA sequence: TGTGCCAGCACCCAAAGGGGACTAGCGGGAGTCACCGGGGAGCTGTTTTTT.

Comments on this clone: Other DNA sequences within the sample encode an identical CDR3. The genes are TRBV18 and TRBJ1-4; tentative D call: TRBD1 (5 bases). Trimming removed 3 bases at V and 0 bases at J, with 5 bases between. The length of the CDR3 is 14 residues. Germline V CDR1 and CDR2: KGHSH, LQKENI. CDR3 sequence (DNA): TGTGCCAGCTCACCGACAGCAACTAATGAAAAACTGTTTTTT. The encoded protein is CASSPTATNEKLFF.

This clone was seen a single time. The rearrangement uses TRBV9 and TRBJ2-7; a weak D match, TRBD2 (6 bases). V shed 0 bases and J shed 5 bases, with 12 bases lying between them. The CDR3 loop spans 14 amino acids. Looked up from germline, CDR1 is SGDLS and CDR2 is YYNGEE. The CDR3 here is CASSVEAGFNEQYF. CDR3 sequence (DNA): TGTGCCAGCAGCGTAGAGGCGGGATTCAACGAGCAGTACTTC.

This clone has just one count. Here the CDR3 reads CASSVASGRNNEQFF. CDR3 in DNA: TGTGCCAGCAGCGTAGCTAGCGGCCGTAACAATGAGCAGTTCTTC. The rearrangement joins TRBV9 to TRBJ2-1; 7 nucleotides match TRBD2. The CDR3 length is 15 residues. CDR1 SGDLS and CDR2 YYNGEE come from the germline V gene. Trimming cost V 0 bases and J 5 bases; bases outside gene matches: 5.

The chain joins TRBV7-2 to TRBJ2-7; D unclear. The V gene lost 5 bases and the J gene lost 3 bases, with 8 bases spanning the gap. The CDR3 consists of 12 residues. The germline V gene encodes CDR1 SGHTA and CDR2 FQGNSA. CDR3: CASSDVFYEQYF. CDR3 sequence (DNA): TGTGCCAGCAGCGACGTGTTCTACGAGCAGTACTTC.